This T cell receptor (beta chain) was profiled in a study of blood T cell repertoires in COVID-19. V lost 5 bases and J 0 bases, leaving 14 bases between the germline ends. The CDR3 is 16 amino acids. Germline CDR1 and CDR2: SNHLY and FYNNEI. Clones were sequenced by immunoSEQ multiplex PCR, and TCRdb holds only the in-frame ones, with some missing. The sample contains approximately 260,000 clones, 89% of which appear only once. The sequenced material came from PBMCs or T cells enriched from blood (not recorded which). V and J are TRBV2 and TRBJ2-1, with TRBD2 as a possible D gene (6 bases). This sequence originates from a woman aged 60 to 75 who had recovered from COVID-19. The CDR3 nucleotides are TGTGCCAGCAGTCTTAGCGGACCTGTCTCCTACAATGAGCAGTTCTTC. As protein: CASSLSGPVSYNEQFF.